Reported below is one T cell receptor (beta chain). These data belong to a study of blood T cell repertoires in COVID-19. On the study more broadly: Sites in the United States, Italy and Spain provided acute and convalescent COVID-19 samples.

Original methodology: Using reference gene primer amplification, nucleated cell counts were estimated. Using immunoSEQ multiplex PCR, the repertoire was profiled, and TCRdb retains in-frame clones only, with some absent. Clonal size and the V and J genes are those of that table, whereas D and trimming came from the DNA. This table holds about 95,000 clones, about 89% found once. The receptor comes from a woman between 65 and 79 years old with acute or convalescent COVID-19. The sequencing sample was made of peripheral blood.

This CDR3 reads CASRQGLNTEAFF. The CDR3 DNA follows: TGTGCCAGCCGACAGGGGCTAAACACTGAAGCTTTCTTT. This chain uses TRBV6-5 with TRBJ1-1, with TRBD1 matching 8 bases. The germline gives CDR1 MNHEY, CDR2 SVGAGI. With V trimmed by 8 bases and J by 2 bases, 4 bases remained unmatched. The CDR3 is made up of 13 amino acids.